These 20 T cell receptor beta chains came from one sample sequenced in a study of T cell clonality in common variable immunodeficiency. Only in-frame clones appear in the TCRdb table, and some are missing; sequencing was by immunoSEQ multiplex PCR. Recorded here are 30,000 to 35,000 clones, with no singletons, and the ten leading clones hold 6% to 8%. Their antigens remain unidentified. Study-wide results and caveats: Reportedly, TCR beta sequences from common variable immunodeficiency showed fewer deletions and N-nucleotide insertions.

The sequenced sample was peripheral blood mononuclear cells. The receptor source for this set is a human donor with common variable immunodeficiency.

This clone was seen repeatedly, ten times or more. The part of the CDR3 DNA that was read is TGTGCCAGCAGTGACCTGATGACTAGCGGTAAATTCACAGATACG. This encodes CASSDLMTSGKFTDT. Given in full, the CDR3 is CASSDLMTSGKFTDTQYF. The chain links TRBV6-4 to TRBJ2-3; the match to TRBD2 covers 9 bases. The read ends 3 residues shy of where the CDR3 ends; the end is completed using the germline J gene. CDR3 length equals 18 residues. The ends lost 2 bases at V and 2 bases at J; junction bases unmatched: 11. Germline V gene data show CDR1 as MRHNA and CDR2 as SNTAGT.

Partial CDR3 DNA: TGTGCCAGCAATTCGGAGACAGGGGGCGCGGGGAATCAGCCC. Protein sequence: CASNSETGGAGNQP. The entire CDR3 protein is CASNSETGGAGNQPQHF. The V and J genes are TRBV6-2 or TRBV6-3 and TRBJ1-5; 10 bases are shared with TRBD1. Coverage ceases 3 residues before the CDR3 finishes, and the germline J gene fills in the end. CDR1 and CDR2 (germline): MNHEY, SVGEGT. The CDR3 spans 17 residues. V dropped 7 bases and J dropped 4; count of bases not matched to a gene: 13.

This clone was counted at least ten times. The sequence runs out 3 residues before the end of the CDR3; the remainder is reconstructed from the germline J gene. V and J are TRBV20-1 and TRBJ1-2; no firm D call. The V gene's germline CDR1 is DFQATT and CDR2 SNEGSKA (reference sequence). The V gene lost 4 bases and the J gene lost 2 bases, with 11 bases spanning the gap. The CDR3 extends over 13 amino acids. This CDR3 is CSAKFERNYGYTF. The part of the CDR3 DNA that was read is TGCAGTGCTAAGTTTGAGAGGAACTATGGC.

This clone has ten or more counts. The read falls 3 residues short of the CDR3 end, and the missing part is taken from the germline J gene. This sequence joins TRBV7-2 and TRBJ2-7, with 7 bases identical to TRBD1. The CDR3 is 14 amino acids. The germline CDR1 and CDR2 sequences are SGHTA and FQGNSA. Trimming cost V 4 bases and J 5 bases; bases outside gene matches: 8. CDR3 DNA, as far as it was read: TGTGCCAGCAGCTCCGGACAGGCCCTCCACGAG. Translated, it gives CASSSGQALHE. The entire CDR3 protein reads CASSSGQALHEQYF.

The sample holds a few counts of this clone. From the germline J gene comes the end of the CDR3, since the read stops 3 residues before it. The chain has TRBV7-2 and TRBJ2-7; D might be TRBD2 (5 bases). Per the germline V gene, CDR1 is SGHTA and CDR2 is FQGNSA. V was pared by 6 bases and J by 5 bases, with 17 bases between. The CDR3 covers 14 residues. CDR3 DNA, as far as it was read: TGTGCCAGCAGACCTGTACTAGGTGCGGACGAG. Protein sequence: CASRPVLGADE. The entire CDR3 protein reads CASRPVLGADEQYF.

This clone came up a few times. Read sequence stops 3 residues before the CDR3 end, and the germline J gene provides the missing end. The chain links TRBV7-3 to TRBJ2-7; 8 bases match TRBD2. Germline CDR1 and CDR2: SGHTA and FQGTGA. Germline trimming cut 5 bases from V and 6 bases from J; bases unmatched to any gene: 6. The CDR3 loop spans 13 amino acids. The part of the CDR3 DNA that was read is TGTGCCAGCAGCGCCGGGACTAGGAGCGAG. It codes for CASSAGTRSE. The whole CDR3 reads CASSAGTRSEQYF.

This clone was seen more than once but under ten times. The CDR3: CASSVSAGGTEAFF. Incomplete CDR3 DNA: TGTGCCAGCAGCGTTTCCGCAGGGGGCACTGAA. The chain couples TRBV7-3 to TRBJ1-1, with 7 bases aligning to TRBD1. With the read ending 3 residues before the CDR3 end, the germline J gene is used to fill in that end. V was pared by 5 bases and J by 4 bases, with 7 bases of the junction left unmatched. This CDR3 is built from 14 residues. Germline lookup yields CDR1 SGHTA and CDR2 FQGTGA.

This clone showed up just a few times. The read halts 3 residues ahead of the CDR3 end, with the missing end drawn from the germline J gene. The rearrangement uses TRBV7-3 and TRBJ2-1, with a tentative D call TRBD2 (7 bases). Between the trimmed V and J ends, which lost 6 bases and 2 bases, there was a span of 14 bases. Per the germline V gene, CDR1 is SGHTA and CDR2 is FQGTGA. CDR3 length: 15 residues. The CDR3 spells CASRLGGGTYNEQFF. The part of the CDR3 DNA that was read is TGTGCCAGCAGGTTAGGGGGGGGAACCTACAATGAG.

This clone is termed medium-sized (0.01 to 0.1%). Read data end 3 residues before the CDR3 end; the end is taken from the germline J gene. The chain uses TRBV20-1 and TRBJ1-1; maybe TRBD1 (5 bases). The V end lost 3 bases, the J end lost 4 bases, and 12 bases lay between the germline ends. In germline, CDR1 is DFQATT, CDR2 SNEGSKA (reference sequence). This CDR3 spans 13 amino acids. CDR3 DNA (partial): TGCAGTGCTAGGAGGACACGAACCACTGAA. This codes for CSARRTRTTE. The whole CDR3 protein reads CSARRTRTTEAFF.

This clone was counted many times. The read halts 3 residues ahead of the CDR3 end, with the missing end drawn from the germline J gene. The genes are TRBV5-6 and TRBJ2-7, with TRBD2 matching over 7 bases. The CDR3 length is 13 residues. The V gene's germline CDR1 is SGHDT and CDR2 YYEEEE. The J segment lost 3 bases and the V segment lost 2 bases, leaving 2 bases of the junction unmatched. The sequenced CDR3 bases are TGTGCCAGCAGCTTTAGGACTAGCTACGAG. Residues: CASSFRTSYE. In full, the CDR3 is CASSFRTSYEQYF.

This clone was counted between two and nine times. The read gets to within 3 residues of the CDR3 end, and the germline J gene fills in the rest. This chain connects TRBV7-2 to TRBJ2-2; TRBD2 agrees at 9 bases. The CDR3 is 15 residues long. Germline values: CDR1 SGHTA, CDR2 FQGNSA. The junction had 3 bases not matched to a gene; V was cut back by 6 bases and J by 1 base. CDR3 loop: CASSTSGWNTGELFF. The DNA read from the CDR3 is TGTGCCAGCAGTACTAGCGGGTGGAACACCGGGGAG.

The DNA read from the CDR3 is TGCAGTGCTAGAGATAGATCAGGGGTCTACAATGAG. Its translation is CSARDRSGVYNE. The CDR3, in full, reads CSARDRSGVYNEQFF. The rearrangement uses TRBV20-1 and TRBJ2-1, with a weak D call TRBD1 (6 bases). The read ends 3 residues shy of where the CDR3 ends; the end is completed using the germline J gene. The germline gives CDR1 DFQATT, CDR2 SNEGSKA (reference sequence). This CDR3 is built from 15 residues. V shed 0 bases and J shed 3 bases, with 12 bases lying between them.

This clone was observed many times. The CDR3 sequence is CASSLVPSGNTDTQYF. The covered CDR3 bases are TGCGCCAGCAGCTTGGTGCCTAGCGGGAACACAGATACG. J is TRBJ2-3 and V is TRBV5-1; 9 bases line up with TRBD2. The CDR3 end lies 3 residues beyond the end of the read and is filled in from the germline J gene. CDR3 length: 16 amino acids. CDR1 is SGHRS, CDR2 YFSETQ, per germline. V lost 0 bases and J lost 2; bases outside the gene matches: 4.

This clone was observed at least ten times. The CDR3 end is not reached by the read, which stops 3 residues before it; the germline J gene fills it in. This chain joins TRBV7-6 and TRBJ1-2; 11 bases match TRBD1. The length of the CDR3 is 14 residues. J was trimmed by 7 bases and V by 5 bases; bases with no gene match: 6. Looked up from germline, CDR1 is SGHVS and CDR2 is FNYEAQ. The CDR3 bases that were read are TGTGCCAGCAGCCCAGGACAGGGGGCGATTGGC. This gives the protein CASSPGQGAIG. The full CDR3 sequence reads CASSPGQGAIGYTF. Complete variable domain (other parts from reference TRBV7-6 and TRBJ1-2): GAGVSQSPRYKVTKRGQDVALRCDPISGHVSLYWYRQALGQGPEFLTYFNYEAQQDKSGLPNDRFSAERPEGSISTLTIQRTEQRDSAMYRCASSPGQGAIGYTFGSGTRLTVV.

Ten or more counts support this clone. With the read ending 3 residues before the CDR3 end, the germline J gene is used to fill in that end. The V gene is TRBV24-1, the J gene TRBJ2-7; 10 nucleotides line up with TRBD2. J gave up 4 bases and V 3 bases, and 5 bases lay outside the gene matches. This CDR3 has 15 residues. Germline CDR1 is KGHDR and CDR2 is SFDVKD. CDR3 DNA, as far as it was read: TGTGCCACCAGTGATGAGTCTAGCGGGAGTTACGAG. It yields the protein CATSDESSGSYE. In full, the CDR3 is CATSDESSGSYEQYF.

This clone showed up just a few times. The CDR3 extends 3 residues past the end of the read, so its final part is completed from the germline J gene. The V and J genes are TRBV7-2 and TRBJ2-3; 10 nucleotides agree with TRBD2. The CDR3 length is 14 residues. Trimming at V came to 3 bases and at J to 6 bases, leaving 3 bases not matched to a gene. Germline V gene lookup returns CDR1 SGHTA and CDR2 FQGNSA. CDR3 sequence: CASSFGSGGDTQYF. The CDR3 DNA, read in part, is TGTGCCAGCAGCTTTGGTAGCGGGGGGGATACG.

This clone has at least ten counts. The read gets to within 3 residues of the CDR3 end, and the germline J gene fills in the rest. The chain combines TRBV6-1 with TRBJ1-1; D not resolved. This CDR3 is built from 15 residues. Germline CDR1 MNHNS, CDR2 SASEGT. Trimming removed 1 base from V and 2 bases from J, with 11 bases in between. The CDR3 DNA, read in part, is TGTGCCAGCAGTGAAGTGGCAGGAGCCAACACTGAA. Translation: CASSEVAGANTE. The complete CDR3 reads CASSEVAGANTEAFF.

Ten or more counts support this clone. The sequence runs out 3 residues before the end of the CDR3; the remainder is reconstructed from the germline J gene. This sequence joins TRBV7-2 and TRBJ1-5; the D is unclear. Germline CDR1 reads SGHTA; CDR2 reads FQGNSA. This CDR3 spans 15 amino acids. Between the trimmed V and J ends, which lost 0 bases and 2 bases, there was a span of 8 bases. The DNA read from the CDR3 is TGTGCCAGCAGCTTAGCAGGGCCAGGCAATCAGCCC. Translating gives CASSLAGPGNQP. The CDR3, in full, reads CASSLAGPGNQPQHF.

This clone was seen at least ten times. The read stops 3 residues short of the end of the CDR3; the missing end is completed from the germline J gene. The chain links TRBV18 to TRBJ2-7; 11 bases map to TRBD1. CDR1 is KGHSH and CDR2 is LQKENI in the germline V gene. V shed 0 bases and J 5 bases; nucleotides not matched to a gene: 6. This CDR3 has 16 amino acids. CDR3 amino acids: CASSPPRDRGKDEQYF. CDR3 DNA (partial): TGTGCCAGCTCACCACCACGGGACAGGGGGAAGGACGAG.

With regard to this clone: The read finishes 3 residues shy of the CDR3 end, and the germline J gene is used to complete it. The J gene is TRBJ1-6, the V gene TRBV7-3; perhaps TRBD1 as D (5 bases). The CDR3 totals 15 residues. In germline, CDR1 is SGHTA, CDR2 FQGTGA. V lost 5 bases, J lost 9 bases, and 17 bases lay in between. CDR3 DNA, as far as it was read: TGTGCCAGCAGCCAAATAGACGGGGGGATTTCACCC. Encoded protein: CASSQIDGGISP. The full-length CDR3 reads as CASSQIDGGISPLHF.